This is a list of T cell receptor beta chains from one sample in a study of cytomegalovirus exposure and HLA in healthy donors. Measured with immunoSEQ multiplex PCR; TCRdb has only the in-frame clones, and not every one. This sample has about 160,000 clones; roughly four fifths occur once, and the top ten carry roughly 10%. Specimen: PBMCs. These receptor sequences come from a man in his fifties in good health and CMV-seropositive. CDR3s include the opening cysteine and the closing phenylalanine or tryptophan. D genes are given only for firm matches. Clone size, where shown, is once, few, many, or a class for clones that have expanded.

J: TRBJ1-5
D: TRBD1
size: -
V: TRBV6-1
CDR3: CASSEPGQGVGNQPQHF
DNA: TGTGCCAGCAGCGAACCGGGACAGGGGGTAGGCAATCAGCCCCAGCATTTT

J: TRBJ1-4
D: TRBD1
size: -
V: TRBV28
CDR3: CASNPRDRGLKLFF
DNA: TGTGCCAGCAACCCCCGGGACAGGGGGCTAAAACTGTTTTTT

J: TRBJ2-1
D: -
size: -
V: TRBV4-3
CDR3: CASSQPAGLPPNEQFF
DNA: TGCGCCAGCAGCCAACCAGCGGGCCTCCCTCCGAATGAGCAGTTCTTC

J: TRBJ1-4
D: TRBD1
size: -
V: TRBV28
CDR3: CAGGQGATNEKLFF
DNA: TGTGCCGGGGGACAGGGGGCAACTAATGAAAAACTGTTTTTT

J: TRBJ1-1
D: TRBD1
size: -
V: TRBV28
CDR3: CASGTGYTEAFF
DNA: TGTGCCAGCGGGACAGGGTATACTGAAGCTTTCTTT

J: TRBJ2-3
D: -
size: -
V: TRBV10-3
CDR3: CAARPERTDTQYF
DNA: TGTGCCGCCAGGCCCGAGCGCACAGATACGCAGTATTTT

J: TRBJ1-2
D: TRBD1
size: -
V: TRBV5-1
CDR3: CASSYTAGGNYGYTF
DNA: TGCGCCAGCAGCTATACGGCAGGGGGTAACTATGGCTACACCTTC

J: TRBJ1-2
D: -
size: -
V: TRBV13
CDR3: CASSLGDSNYGYTF
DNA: TGTGCCAGCAGCTTAGGCGACAGTAACTATGGCTACACCTTC

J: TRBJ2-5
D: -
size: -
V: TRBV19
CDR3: CASSIGLVRGETQYF
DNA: TGTGCCAGTAGTATAGGACTAGTCCGGGGGGAGACCCAGTACTTC

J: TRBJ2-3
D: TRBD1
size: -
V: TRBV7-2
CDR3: CASSLGGTGTDTQYF
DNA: TGTGCCAGCAGCTTAGGGGGGACAGGGACAGATACGCAGTATTTT

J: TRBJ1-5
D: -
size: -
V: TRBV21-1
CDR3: CASGNMLLPVPQHF
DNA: TGTGCCAGCGGCAACATGCTCTTACCGGTGCCCCAGCATTTT

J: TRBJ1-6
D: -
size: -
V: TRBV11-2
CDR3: CASSSNSPLHF
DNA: TGTGCCAGCAGCTCAAATTCACCCCTCCACTTT

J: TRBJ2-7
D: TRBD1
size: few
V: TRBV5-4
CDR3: CASSPGTALIKQYF
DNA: TGTGCCAGCAGCCCAGGGACAGCTCTAATAAAGCAGTACTTC

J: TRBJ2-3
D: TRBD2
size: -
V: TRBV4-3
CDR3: CASSQDIVASGSPDTQYF
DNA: TGCGCCAGCAGCCAAGATATAGTAGCTAGCGGGAGTCCAGATACGCAGTATTTT

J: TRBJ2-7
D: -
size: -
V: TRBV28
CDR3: CASSPSSGFYEQYF
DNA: TGTGCCAGCAGTCCCTCTTCAGGGTTCTACGAGCAGTACTTC

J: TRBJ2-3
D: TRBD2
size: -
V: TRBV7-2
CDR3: CASSRTSGGADTQYF
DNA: TGTGCCAGCAGCCGGACTAGCGGGGGGGCAGATACGCAGTATTTT

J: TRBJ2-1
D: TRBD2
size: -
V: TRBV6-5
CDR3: CASTRAGRSYNEQFF
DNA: TGTGCCAGCACTAGAGCGGGACGCTCCTACAATGAGCAGTTCTTC

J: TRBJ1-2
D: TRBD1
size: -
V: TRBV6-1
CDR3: CASSEGTGWGANYGYTF
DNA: TGTGCCAGCAGTGAAGGGACAGGATGGGGAGCTAACTATGGCTACACCTTC

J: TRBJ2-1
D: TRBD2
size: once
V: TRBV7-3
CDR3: CASSPRGSGGGTYNEQFF
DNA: TGTGCCAGCAGTCCCAGGGGGAGCGGGGGGGGGACCTACAATGAGCAGTTCTTC

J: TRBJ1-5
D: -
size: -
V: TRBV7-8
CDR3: CASSLGGEQPQHF
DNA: TGTGCCAGCAGCTTAGGTGGGGAGCAGCCCCAGCATTTT

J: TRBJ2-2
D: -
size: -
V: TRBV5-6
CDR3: CASSQGTGELFF
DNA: TGTGCCAGCAGCCAGGGAACCGGGGAGCTGTTTTTT

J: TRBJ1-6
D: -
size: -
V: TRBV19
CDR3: CASSPLESSYNSPLHF
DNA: TGTGCCAGTTCGCCCTTAGAGAGCTCCTATAATTCACCCCTCCACTTT

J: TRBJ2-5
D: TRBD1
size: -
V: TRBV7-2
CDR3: CASSFTGTGSETQYF
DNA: TGTGCCAGCAGCTTTACCGGGACAGGGTCAGAGACCCAGTACTTC

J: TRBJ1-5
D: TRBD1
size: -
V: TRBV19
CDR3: CASKRWTGGNSNQPQHF
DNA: TGTGCCAGTAAGCGTTGGACAGGGGGGAATAGCAATCAGCCCCAGCATTTT

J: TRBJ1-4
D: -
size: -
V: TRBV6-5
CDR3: CASSLSRQIEKLFF
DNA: TGTGCCAGCAGTTTGTCCCGACAAATCGAAAAGCTGTTTTTT

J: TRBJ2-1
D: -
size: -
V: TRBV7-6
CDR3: CASTLLGRASAINNEQFF
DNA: TGTGCCAGCACCCTATTAGGTCGGGCTAGCGCCATTAACAATGAGCAGTTCTTC

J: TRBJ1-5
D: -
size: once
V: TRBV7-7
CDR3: CASSLSENQPQHF
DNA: TGTGCTAGCAGCCTATCCGAGAATCAGCCCCAGCATTTT

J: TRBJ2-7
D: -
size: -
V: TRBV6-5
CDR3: CASSYPSLSSYEQYF
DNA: TGTGCCAGCAGTTACCCTTCGCTTAGCTCCTACGAGCAGTACTTC

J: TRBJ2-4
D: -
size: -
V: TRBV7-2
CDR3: CASSTHRDIQYF
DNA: TGTGCCAGCAGCACCCACAGGGACATTCAGTACTTC

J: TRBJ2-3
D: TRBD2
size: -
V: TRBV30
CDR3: CAWTPGVAGGVDTQYF
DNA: TGTGCCTGGACTCCCGGTGTAGCGGGAGGGGTAGATACGCAGTATTTT

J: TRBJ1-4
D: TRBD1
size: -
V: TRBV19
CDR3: CASRARDRFNEKLFF
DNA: TGTGCCAGTAGGGCCCGGGACAGATTTAATGAAAAACTGTTTTTT

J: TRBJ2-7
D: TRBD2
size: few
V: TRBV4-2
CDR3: CASSRGMSSGSYEQYF
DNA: TGTGCCAGCAGCCGAGGAATGTCTAGCGGGAGTTACGAGCAGTACTTC

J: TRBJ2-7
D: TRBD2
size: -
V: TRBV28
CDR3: CASTNSGGAYEQYF
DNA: TGTGCCAGCACCAATAGCGGGGGGGCCTACGAGCAGTACTTC

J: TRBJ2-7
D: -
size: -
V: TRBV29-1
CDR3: CSVGRPYEQYF
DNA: TGCAGCGTTGGTCGTCCCTACGAGCAGTACTTC

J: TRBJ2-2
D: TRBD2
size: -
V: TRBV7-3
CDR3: CASSPVAGGPVGELFF
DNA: TGTGCCAGCAGCCCCGTAGCGGGGGGGCCGGTCGGGGAGCTGTTTTTT

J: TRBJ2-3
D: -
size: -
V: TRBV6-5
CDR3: CASSYGSRRDTQYF
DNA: TGTGCCAGCAGTTACGGGAGTAGAAGGGATACGCAGTATTTT

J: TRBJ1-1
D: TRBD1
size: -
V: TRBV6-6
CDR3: CASSFSMNRGSVEAFF
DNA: TGTGCCAGCAGTTTTTCCATGAACAGGGGATCTGTAGAAGCTTTCTTT

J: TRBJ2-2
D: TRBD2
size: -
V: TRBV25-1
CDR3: CVSGRQGWAGELFF
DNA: TGTGTAAGCGGGAGGCAGGGTTGGGCCGGGGAGCTGTTTTTT

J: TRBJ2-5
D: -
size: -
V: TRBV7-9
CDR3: CASSPRTNPQETQYF
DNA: TGTGCCAGCAGCCCTAGGACAAACCCTCAAGAGACCCAGTACTTC

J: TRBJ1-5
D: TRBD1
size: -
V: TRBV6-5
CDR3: CASSNRGGNQPQHF
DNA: TGTGCCAGCAGTAACAGGGGTGGCAATCAGCCCCAGCATTTT

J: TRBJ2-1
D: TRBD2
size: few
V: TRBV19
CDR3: CASSRHPLAGGENEQFF
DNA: TGTGCCAGTAGTCGACATCCACTAGCGGGGGGGGAAAATGAGCAGTTCTTC

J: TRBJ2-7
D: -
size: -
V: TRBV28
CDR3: CATSKRNSYEQYF
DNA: TGTGCCACCTCTAAGCGGAACTCCTACGAGCAGTACTTC

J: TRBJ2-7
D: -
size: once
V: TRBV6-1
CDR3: CASSEAGGQYF
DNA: TGTGCCAGCAGTGAAGCGGGGGGGCAGTACTTC

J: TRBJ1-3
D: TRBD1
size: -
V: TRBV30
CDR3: CAWNKGADGNTIYF
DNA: TGTGCCTGGAACAAGGGGGCAGATGGAAACACCATATATTTT

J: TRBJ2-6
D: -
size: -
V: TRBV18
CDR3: CASSPSEGANGLTF
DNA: TGTGCCAGCTCACCGTCGGAGGGGGCCAACGGCCTGACTTTC

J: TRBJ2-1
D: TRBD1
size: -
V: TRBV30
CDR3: CACPRTGVYNEQFF
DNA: TGTGCCTGTCCCCGGACAGGGGTCTACAATGAGCAGTTCTTC

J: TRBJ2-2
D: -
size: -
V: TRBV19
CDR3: CASKVTDTNTGELFF
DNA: TGTGCCAGTAAGGTAACGGACACGAACACCGGGGAGCTGTTTTTT

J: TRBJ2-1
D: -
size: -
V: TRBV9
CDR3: CASSVEPDPYGGNEQFF
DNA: TGTGCCAGCAGCGTAGAGCCCGATCCCTACGGGGGAAATGAGCAGTTCTTC

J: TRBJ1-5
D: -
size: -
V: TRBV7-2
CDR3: CASSFGGGFNNQPQHF
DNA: TGTGCCAGCAGCTTTGGGGGGGGCTTTAACAATCAGCCCCAGCATTTT